The clone carrying this T cell receptor (beta chain) was seen a few times. Antigen unknown. These data are taken from a study of identical twins. Study-wide results and caveats: The abundant beta clonotypes from cord blood had fewer insertions, and memory repertoires had none of this.

Unique molecular identifiers were present on the cDNA, and a universal primer site came from template switching. TCRdb independently ran MiXCR on the 5' RACE reads; one entry per CDR3 protein. The sample shows under 1 million distinct CDR3 sequences, over 9% of them seen only once. This sample also belongs to another study, concerning yellow fever vaccine responses in identical twins.

The sequenced sample was PBMCs. The source of this sequence is a woman between 18 and 29 years old in good health.

The DNA of the CDR3 is TGTGCCAGCAGGGCAGCGGGAGCTCAAGAGACCCAGTACTTC. Protein product: CASRAAGAQETQYF. The chain joins TRBV6-1 to TRBJ2-5, with 8 bases matching TRBD2. Germline-derived CDR1 and CDR2 are MNHNS and SASEGT. V lost 6 bases to trimming and J lost 2 bases; unmatched junction nucleotides: 5. This CDR3 contains 14 residues.